The next 18 T cell receptor beta chains were all read from a single sample in a study of CD8+ T cells in alopecia areata (dated by TCRdb to 2016 to 2018). The library was obtained by the immunoSEQ multiplex PCR assay. To provide template for TCR sequencing, every sample had RNA extracted and reverse transcribed into cDNA. The clones in this table, taken by TCRdb from immuneACCESS, are in-frame only. Not every clone is retained; where verified, under half of the shortfall comes from an unresolved V gene, and the cause of the rest is unknown. The sample table shows about 250,000 clones, and 60% are seen once. The ten largest account for roughly 0.88% of the sample. Explained via the paper, the treatment or condition label denotes: oral pan-JAK inhibitor, 5-10 mg twice daily. This sample comprised CD4+ T cells sorted from blood, obtained around week 54, from a patient treated with tofacitinib. The source of these receptors is a human donor with alopecia areata.

The genes are TRBV2 and TRBJ1-2; D gene unclear. The germline V gene has CDR1 SNHLY and CDR2 FYNNEI. Trimming removed 7 bases from V and 7 bases from J, with 13 bases in between. This CDR3 comprises 12 residues. The CDR3 reads CASTRAPRGYTF. CDR3 in DNA: TGTGCCAGCACGAGGGCCCCACGTGGCTACACCTTC.

This sequence joins TRBV30 and TRBJ1-6; weak D call: TRBD1 (5 bases). CDR1 is GTSNPN, CDR2 SVGIG, per germline (reference sequence). Trimming left V 3 bases short and J 5 bases short, with 14 bases between. The CDR3 is 15 amino acids. CDR3 sequence (DNA): TGTGCCTGGAGGAGGCGGGACCTACATAATTCACCCCTCCACTTT. Encoded protein: CAWRRRDLHNSPLHF.

The chain couples TRBV9 to TRBJ1-1; the match to TRBD1 covers 8 bases. CDR1 is SGDLS, CDR2 YYNGEE, per germline. With V trimmed by 1 base and J by 5 bases, 4 bases remained unmatched. This CDR3 has 14 residues. The CDR3 sequence is CASSVRTGSTEAFF. In DNA, the CDR3 is TGTGCCAGCAGCGTAAGGACAGGGTCGACTGAAGCTTTCTTT.

This clone was counted a single time. This chain connects TRBV7-9 to TRBJ2-2, with no clear D. The V gene lost 2 bases and the J gene lost 4 bases, with 8 bases spanning the gap. The germline V gene has CDR1 SEHNR and CDR2 FQNEAQ (reference sequence). This CDR3 comprises 14 residues. The CDR3 nucleotides read TGTGCCAGCAGCTTACGGGCCTTCACCGGGGAGCTGTTTTTT. Protein: CASSLRAFTGELFF.

This clone was counted only a few times. The genes are TRBV29-1 and TRBJ2-5; no definite D call. Per the germline V gene, CDR1 is SQVTM and CDR2 is ANQGSEA. This CDR3 is 10 amino acids long. V lost 6 bases, J lost 9 bases, and 11 bases lay in between. The CDR3 here is CSVATGAQYF. DNA of the CDR3: TGCAGCGTAGCAACGGGCGCCCAGTACTTC.

This clone has more than one count but fewer than ten. This sequence joins TRBV7-2 and TRBJ1-5, with D unclear. The V and J ends lost 5 bases and 0 bases respectively, with 8 bases between them. The CDR3 totals 14 residues. Germline values: CDR1 SGHTA, CDR2 FQGNSA. This chain's CDR3 is CASSLANSNQPQHF. CDR3 coding DNA: TGTGCCAGCAGCCTGGCGAATAGCAATCAGCCCCAGCATTTT.

Only one count was recorded for this clone. This chain joins TRBV15 and TRBJ1-4; no firm D call. CDR1 and CDR2 from the germline V gene are LNHNV and YYDKDF (reference sequence). The CDR3 length is 13 residues. Trimming stripped 8 bases from V and 4 bases from J, with 11 bases between. This CDR3 is CATVRGNNEKLFF. CDR3 nucleotide sequence: TGTGCCACCGTCAGAGGAAATAATGAAAAACTGTTTTTT.

This clone occurred once. The chain has TRBV20-1 and TRBJ2-7; D ambiguous. Germline V lookup: CDR1 DFQATT, CDR2 SNEGSKA (reference sequence). CDR3 size: 11 residues. With 6 bases removed from V and 6 bases from J, the gap between germline ends came to 12 bases. CDR3 in amino acids: CSANTPREQYF. DNA for the CDR3: TGCAGTGCCAACACCCCTCGCGAGCAGTACTTC.

The chain joins TRBV29-1 to TRBJ2-5; either TRBD1 or TRBD2 may fit D (5 bases each). The CDR3 runs to 13 residues. The V end lost 4 bases, the J end lost 5 bases, and 14 bases lay between the germline ends. Germline assignment: CDR1 SQVTM and CDR2 ANQGSEA. The DNA of the CDR3 is TGCAGCGTTGGGGAAAGGGGCGGGGAGACCCAGTACTTC. It specifies CSVGERGGETQYF.

This clone was observed a few times. This chain joins TRBV29-1 and TRBJ2-5; 8 nucleotides line up with TRBD1. CDR1 and CDR2 (germline): SQVTM, ANQGSEA. The CDR3 totals 10 residues. With 7 bases clipped from V and 14 bases from J, the junction kept 9 bases outside the gene matches. CDR3: CSATDRASYF. CDR3 DNA: TGCAGCGCAACGGACAGGGCGTCTTACTTC.

The V and J genes are TRBV10-3 and TRBJ2-7; TRBD2 is a possible D gene (6 bases). CDR1 is ENHRY and CDR2 is SYGVKD in the germline V gene. This CDR3 comprises 12 residues. CDR3 sequence (DNA): TGTGTTGCCGGGACGGGAGACTACGAGCAGTACTTC. Amino acids: CVAGTGDYEQYF.

Notes on this clone: Other DNA variants within this sample encode the same CDR3. The V and J genes are TRBV7-9 and TRBJ2-7, with D unresolved. V lost 5 bases and J lost 3, with 2 bases in between. The CDR3 contains 10 residues. Germline-derived CDR1 and CDR2 are SEHNR and FQNEAQ (reference sequence). In DNA form, the CDR3 reads TGTGCCAGCAGCGGCTACGAGCAGTACTTC. Residues: CASSGYEQYF.

The chain has TRBV11-1 and TRBJ2-7; possible D gene TRBD2, 5 bases. The CDR3 length is 14 residues. V gave up 5 bases and J gave up 2 bases, with 13 bases separating them. Germline CDR1 SGHAT, CDR2 FQDESV (reference sequence). CDR3 sequence reads: CASSLRRPPYEQYF. DNA for the CDR3: TGTGCCAGCAGCCTCAGGAGGCCCCCCTACGAGCAGTACTTC.

This clone was observed a single time. The V and J genes are TRBV25-1 and TRBJ1-6; D remains unclear. Trimming took 2 bases from V and 0 from J, leaving 11 bases between them. The V gene's germline CDR1 is MGHDK and CDR2 SYGVNS. This CDR3 spans 17 amino acids. CDR3 DNA sequence: TGTGCCAGCAGTGAACGGAGGGTGAGCTCCTATAATTCACCCCTCCACTTT. Amino acid sequence: CASSERRVSSYNSPLHF.

This clone has a handful of counts. The genes are TRBV4-3 and TRBJ2-4; 7 bases are shared with TRBD2. CDR3 length: 13 residues. CDR1 LGHNA and CDR2 YSLEER come from the germline V gene. V trimming: 6 bases; J trimming: 6 bases; junction bases outside the gene matches: 5. CDR3 DNA sequence: TGCGCCAGCAGTGGGACTACCGGAAACATTCAGTACTTC. This gives the protein CASSGTTGNIQYF.

The rearrangement joins TRBV4-3 to TRBJ1-6, with TRBD1 matching over 9 bases. Germline CDR1 and CDR2: LGHNA and YSLEER. The CDR3 covers 14 residues. Losses at the gene ends were 3 bases for V and 7 bases for J; bases not matched to a gene: 1. The CDR3 sequence: CASSQGTGNSPLHF. For the CDR3, the DNA is TGCGCCAGCAGCCAGGGGACAGGGAATTCACCCCTCCACTTT.

This clone was detected a few times. V and J are TRBV5-4 and TRBJ1-2; D remains ambiguous. The CDR3 is 13 residues long. Germline assignment: CDR1 SGHNT and CDR2 YYREEE (reference sequence). V was shortened by 3 bases and J by 3 bases, with 9 bases between the two germline ends. CDR3 amino acids: CASSSWGDYGYTF. CDR3 DNA: TGTGCCAGCAGCTCCTGGGGTGACTATGGCTACACCTTC.

The CDR3 sequence is CASSREGISGSPLHF. In DNA, the CDR3 is TGTGCCAGCAGCCGGGAGGGAATTTCGGGGTCACCCCTCCACTTT. The chain recombines TRBV6-5 with TRBJ1-6, with D unresolved. The CDR3 extends over 15 amino acids. V lost 6 bases, J lost 10 bases, and 19 bases lay in between. Germline V lookup: CDR1 MNHEY, CDR2 SVGAGI.